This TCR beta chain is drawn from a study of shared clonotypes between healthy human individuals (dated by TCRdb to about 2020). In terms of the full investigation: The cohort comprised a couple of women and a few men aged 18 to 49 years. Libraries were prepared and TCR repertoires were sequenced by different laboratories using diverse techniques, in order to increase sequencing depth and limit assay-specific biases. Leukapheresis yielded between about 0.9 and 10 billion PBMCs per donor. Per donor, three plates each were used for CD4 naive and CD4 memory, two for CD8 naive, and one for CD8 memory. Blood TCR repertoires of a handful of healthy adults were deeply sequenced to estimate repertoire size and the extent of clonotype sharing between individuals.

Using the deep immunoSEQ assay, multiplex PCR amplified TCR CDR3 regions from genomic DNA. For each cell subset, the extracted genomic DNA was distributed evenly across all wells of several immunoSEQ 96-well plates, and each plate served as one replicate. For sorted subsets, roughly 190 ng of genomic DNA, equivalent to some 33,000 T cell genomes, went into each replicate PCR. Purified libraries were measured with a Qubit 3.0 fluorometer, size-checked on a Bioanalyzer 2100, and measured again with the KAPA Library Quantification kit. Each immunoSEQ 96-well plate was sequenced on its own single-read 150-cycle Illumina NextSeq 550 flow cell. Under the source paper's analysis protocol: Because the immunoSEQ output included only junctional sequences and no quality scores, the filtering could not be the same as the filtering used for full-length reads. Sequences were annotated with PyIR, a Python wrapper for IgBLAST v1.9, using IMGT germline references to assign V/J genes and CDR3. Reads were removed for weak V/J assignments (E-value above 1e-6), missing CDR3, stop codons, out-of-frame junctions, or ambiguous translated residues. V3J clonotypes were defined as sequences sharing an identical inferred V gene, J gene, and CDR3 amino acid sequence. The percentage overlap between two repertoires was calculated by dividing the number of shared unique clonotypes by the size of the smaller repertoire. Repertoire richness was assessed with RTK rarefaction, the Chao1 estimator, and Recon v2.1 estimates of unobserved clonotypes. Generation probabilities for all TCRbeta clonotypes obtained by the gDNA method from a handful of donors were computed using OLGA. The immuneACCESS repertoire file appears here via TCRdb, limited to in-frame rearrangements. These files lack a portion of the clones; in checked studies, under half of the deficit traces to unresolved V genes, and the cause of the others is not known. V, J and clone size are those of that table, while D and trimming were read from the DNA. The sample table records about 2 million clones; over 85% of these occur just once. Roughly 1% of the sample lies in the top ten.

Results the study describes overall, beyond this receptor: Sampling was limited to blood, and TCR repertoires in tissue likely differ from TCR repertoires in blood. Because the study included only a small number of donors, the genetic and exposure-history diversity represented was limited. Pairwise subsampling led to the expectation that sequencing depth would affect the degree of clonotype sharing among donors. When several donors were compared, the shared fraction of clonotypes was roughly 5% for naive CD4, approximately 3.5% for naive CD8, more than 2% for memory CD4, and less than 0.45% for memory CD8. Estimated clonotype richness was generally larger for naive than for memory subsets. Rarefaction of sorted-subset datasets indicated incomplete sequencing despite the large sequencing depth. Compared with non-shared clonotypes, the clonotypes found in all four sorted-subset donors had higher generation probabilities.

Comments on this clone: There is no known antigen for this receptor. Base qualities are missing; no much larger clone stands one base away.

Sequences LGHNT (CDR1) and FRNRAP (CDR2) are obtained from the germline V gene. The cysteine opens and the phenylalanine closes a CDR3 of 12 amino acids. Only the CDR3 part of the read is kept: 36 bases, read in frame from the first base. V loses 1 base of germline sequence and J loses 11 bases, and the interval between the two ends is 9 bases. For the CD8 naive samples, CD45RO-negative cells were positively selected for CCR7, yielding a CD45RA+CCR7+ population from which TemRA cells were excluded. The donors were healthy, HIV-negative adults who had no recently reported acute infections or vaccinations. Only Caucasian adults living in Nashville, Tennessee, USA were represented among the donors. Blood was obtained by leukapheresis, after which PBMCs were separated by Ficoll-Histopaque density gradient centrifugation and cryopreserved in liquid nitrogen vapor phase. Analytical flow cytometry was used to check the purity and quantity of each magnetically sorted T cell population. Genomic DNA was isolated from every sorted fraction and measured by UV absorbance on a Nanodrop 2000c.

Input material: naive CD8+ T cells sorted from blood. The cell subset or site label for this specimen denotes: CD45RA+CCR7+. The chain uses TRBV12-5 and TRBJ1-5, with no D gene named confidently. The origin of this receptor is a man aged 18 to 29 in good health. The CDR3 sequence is CASGLGARAQHF. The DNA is TGTGCTAGTGGTTTGGGAGCGAGGGCCCAGCATTTT.